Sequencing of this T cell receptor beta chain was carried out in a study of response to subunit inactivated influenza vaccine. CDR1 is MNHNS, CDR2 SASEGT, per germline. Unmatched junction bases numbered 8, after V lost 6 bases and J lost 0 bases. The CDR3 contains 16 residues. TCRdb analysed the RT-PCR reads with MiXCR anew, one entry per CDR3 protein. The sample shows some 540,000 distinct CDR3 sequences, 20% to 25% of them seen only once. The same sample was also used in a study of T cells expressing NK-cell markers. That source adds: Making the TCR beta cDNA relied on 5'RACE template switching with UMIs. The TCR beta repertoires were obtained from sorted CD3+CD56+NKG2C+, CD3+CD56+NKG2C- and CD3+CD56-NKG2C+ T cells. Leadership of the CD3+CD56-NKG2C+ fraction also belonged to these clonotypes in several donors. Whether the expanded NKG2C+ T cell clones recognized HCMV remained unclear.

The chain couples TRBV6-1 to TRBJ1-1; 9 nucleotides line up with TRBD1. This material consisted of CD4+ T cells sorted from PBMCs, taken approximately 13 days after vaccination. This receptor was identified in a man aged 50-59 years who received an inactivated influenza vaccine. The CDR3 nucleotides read TGTGCCAGCAGGCCCGGGACAGGGTTCATGAACACTGAAGCTTTCTTT. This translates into CASRPGTGFMNTEAFF.